This T cell receptor beta chain was captured by sequencing in a study of beta chain features in type 1 diabetes. As every portion of the isolated RNA was reverse transcribed, the sequencing read expressed TCRB transcripts. Repertoires were generated with immunoSEQ multiplex PCR, while TCRdb's copy carries only in-frame clones and drops some. The sample includes about 620,000 clones, 15% to 18% of them seen just once. Study observations and caveats: The study found moderately but significantly shorter TCRB CDR3s in all four CD4+ subsets of Type 1 diabetes patients. Whether TCRB rearrangement is influenced by HLA type was left unresolved in this analysis.

The CDR3 is made up of 12 amino acids. Trimming removed 4 bases from V and 6 bases from J, with 11 bases in between. Per the germline V gene, CDR1 is SGDLS and CDR2 is YYNGEE. CD45RO/CCR7/CD25/CD127/CD95/CD27 staining was used to isolate CD4+ naive, central memory, regulatory and stem cell-like memory cells by sorting. This clone was detected only a few times. Antigen: not known. Sequences were obtained from naive CD4+ T cells from blood. This rearrangement joins TRBV9 to TRBJ2-7; D uncertain. This sequence was found in a man younger than 35 in good health. For the CDR3, the DNA is TGTGCCAGCAGCCCCCCCAATGGCGAGCAGTACTTC. Protein product: CASSPPNGEQYF.